This T cell receptor beta chain is drawn from a study of blood T cell repertoires in COVID-19 (dated by TCRdb to the early 2020s). For the study in its entirety: Samples covering the acute and convalescent phases of COVID-19 were provided by collaborators in the United States, Italy and Spain. Where available, HLA class I and class II types were taken from metadata supplied by the sample provider and were not determined by assay-based typing. Sample metadata almost always included a de-identified subject ID, COVID-19 status, age in years and sex. The dataset comprised deeply sampled blood TCRbeta repertoires from subjects exposed to, actively infected with, or recovered from COVID-19. The prospective study material was composed of cDNA or gDNA derived from T cells, B-cell-depleted T cells, or PBMCs. The samples were drawn from two sources: the first 160 participants of the ongoing ImmuneRACE study, and over 1,000 subjects contributed by 6 global collaborators. The repertoires were released in a freely available public database meant as a resource for research on the immune response to SARS-CoV-2. Overall results and qualifications from the work: The amount of clinical and demographic metadata varied by source and participant and was provided uncurated.

TCRbeta CDR3 regions were amplified from genomic DNA using the immunoSEQ Assay, a bias-controlled multiplex PCR. Per the original workflow: The number of nucleated cells in each sample was estimated from the amplification of reference gene primers within the assay. Sequence reads were collapsed and filtered to measure the absolute abundance of every unique TCRbeta CDR3 rearrangement. For each sample, productive Simpson clonality was calculated by taking the square root of Simpson's diversity index across productive rearrangements. TCRdb stores this immuneACCESS table with in-frame sequences only. Part of the clones is absent; in the studies checked, under half of the shortfall reflects unresolved V genes, and no reason is known for the rest. V and J calls and clone size follow that table, whereas D and trimming were derived from the DNA. The sample table holds 240,000 or so clones, of which around nine tenths were seen once. The top ten hold around 7.3% of the sample.

Details on this clone: No antigen is known for it. No clone much larger than this one lies a single base away; base qualities are absent.

V has 0 bases trimmed and J has 1 base trimmed; junction bases matching no gene number 4. The CDR3 holds 16 amino acids from the cysteine to the phenylalanine. The kept DNA is CDR3 alone, 48 bases in frame from the first base. According to the germline V gene, CDR1 reads SGHRS and CDR2 reads YFSETQ. Collaborating institutions collected whole blood in K2EDTA tubes following their own protocols. For TCRbeta analysis, collaborator samples were shipped as frozen whole blood, as isolated PBMCs, or as DNA extracted from either sample type. The TCR comes from a woman in her 70s with active or convalescent COVID-19. This chain joins TRBV5-1 to TRBJ2-7, with TRBD1 matching 10 junction bases. The specimen sequenced was peripheral blood. The nucleotides are TGCGCCAGCAGCTTGGATCCGGGACAGGGGTCCTACGAGCAGTACTTC. Its protein reads: CASSLDPGQGSYEQYF.